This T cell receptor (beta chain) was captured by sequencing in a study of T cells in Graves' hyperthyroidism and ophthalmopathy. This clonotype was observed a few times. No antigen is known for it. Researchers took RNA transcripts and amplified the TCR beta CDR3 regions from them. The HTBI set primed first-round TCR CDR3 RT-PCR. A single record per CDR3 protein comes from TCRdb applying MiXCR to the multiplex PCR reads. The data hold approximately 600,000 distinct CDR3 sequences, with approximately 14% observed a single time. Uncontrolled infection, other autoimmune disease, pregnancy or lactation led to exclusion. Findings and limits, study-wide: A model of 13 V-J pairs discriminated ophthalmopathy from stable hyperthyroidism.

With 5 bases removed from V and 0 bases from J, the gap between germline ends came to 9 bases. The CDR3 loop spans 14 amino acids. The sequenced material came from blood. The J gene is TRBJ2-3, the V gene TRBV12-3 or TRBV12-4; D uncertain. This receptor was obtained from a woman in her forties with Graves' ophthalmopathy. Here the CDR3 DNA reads TGTGCCAGCAGTGCAAGAGCTAGCACAGATACGCAGTATTTT. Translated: CASSARASTDTQYF.